Described below is a single T cell receptor (beta chain) sequence and its context. This entry comes from a study of OX40 agonist ivuxolimab in advanced cancers. Profiling relied on immunoSEQ multiplex PCR, and the TCRdb table lists in-frame clones only, not all of them. The table includes 90,000 to 100,000 clones, 85% to 90% detected once. Trimming pared 6 bases from V and 0 bases from J, leaving 15 bases between. CDR1 WSHSY and CDR2 SAAADI come from the germline V gene. This CDR3 has 16 residues. The specimen was CD4+ or CD8+ T cells sorted from blood, collected in a trial of the OX40 agonist ivuxolimab. The genes are TRBV10-2 and TRBJ2-1; TRBD1 might be the D (5 bases). The clonotype originates from an adult with an advanced solid tumor such as melanoma, head and neck, liver or kidney cancer. The CDR3 sequence: CASRTGSPSSYNEQFF. CDR3 coding DNA: TGCGCCAGCAGAACAGGTTCTCCTAGCTCCTACAATGAGCAGTTCTTC.